Presented here are 3 T cell receptor beta chains from one specimen sequenced in a study of long-term antiretroviral therapy in people with HIV. This was the immunoSEQ v3.0 assay at survey level. Data came from immunoSEQ multiplex PCR; TCRdb stores just in-frame clones and leaves some out. The sample records about 32,000 clones, roughly 97% being singletons. The sequencing here drew on unsorted PBMCs, taken 7.6 years after starting antiretroviral therapy. These receptors originate from a man aged 30 to 39 with HIV.

This clone has a handful of counts. The V gene is TRBV4-2, the J gene TRBJ1-2; TRBD1 agrees at 7 bases. Unmatched junction bases numbered 3, after V lost 2 bases and J lost 6 bases. Per germline, CDR1 LGHNA and CDR2 YNFKEQ. The CDR3 consists of 13 residues. The CDR3 is CASSQLTGDGYTF. The CDR3 bases are TGTGCCAGCAGCCAACTCACAGGGGATGGCTACACCTTC.

The chain carries TRBV29-1 and TRBJ2-2; D is ambiguous. There are 14 residues in the CDR3. Deletions cut 2 bases from V and 1 base from J, with 8 bases between. Germline V gene lookup returns CDR1 SQVTM and CDR2 ANQGSEA. CDR3 nucleotides: TGCAGCGTTGAATTAGCAGTGAACACCGGGGAGCTGTTTTTT. Translating it yields CSVELAVNTGELFF.

The chain has TRBV2 and TRBJ1-1; maybe TRBD1 (5 bases). The germline V gene encodes CDR1 SNHLY and CDR2 FYNNEI. V lost 10 bases, J lost 4 bases, and 19 bases lay in between. This CDR3 comprises 14 residues. CDR3 sequence: CAISSTGHLTEAFF. CDR3 nucleotide sequence: TGTGCCATTTCTTCAACAGGTCATCTCACTGAAGCTTTCTTT.